Each of the 15 T cell receptor beta chains below was sequenced from the same sample in a study of blood T cell repertoires in COVID-19. TCRdb's table, derived via immunoSEQ multiplex PCR, lists solely in-frame clones and lacks some. Of about 290,000 clones listed, 89% are singletons. Sequences were obtained from peripheral blood. These receptor sequences come from a woman in her thirties or forties who had recovered from COVID-19.

The CDR3 sequence: CASRPTGGTGELFF. CDR3 nucleotides: TGTGCCAGCAGACCGACGGGAGGAACCGGGGAGCTGTTTTTT. The genes are TRBV7-3 and TRBJ2-2; 7 nucleotides align to TRBD2. V dropped 6 bases and J dropped 5; count of bases not matched to a gene: 6. The CDR3 loop spans 14 amino acids. Germline values: CDR1 SGHTA, CDR2 FQGTGA. Full variable domain (outside the CDR3, taken from reference TRBV7-3 and TRBJ2-2): GAGVSQTPSNKVTEKGKYVELRCDPISGHTALYWYRQSLGQGPEFLIYFQGTGAADDSGLPNDRFFAVRPEGSVSTLKIQRTERGDSAVYLCASRPTGGTGELFFGEGSRLTVL.

The chain carries TRBV30 and TRBJ1-4; 7 nucleotides agree with TRBD1. CDR1 is GTSNPN and CDR2 is SVGIG in the germline V gene (reference sequence). After removal of 1 base from V and 2 bases from J, the junction contained 1 base not matched to a gene. This CDR3 is built from 14 residues. The CDR3 reads CAWSGQGTNEKLFF. The CDR3 DNA reads as TGTGCCTGGAGTGGACAGGGTACTAATGAAAAACTGTTTTTT.

The J gene is TRBJ2-7, the V gene TRBV4-1; 9 nucleotides match TRBD1. The CDR3 is made up of 15 amino acids. Trimming at V came to 5 bases and at J to 0 bases, leaving 5 bases not matched to a gene. In germline, CDR1 is MGHRA, CDR2 YSYEKL. CDR3 amino acids: CASSNGTGSSYEQYF. Written as DNA, the CDR3 is TGCGCCAGCAGCAACGGGACAGGGAGCTCCTACGAGCAGTACTTC.

This rearrangement joins TRBV3-1 (or the pseudogene TRBV3-2) to TRBJ2-2; 11 bases agree with TRBD1. The CDR3 consists of 16 residues. Germline-derived CDR1 and CDR2 are LGHDT and YNNKEL (reference sequence). Trimming removed 2 bases from V and 6 bases from J; junction bases left unmatched: 5. DNA for the CDR3: TGTGCCAGCAGCCAATCCTGGACAGGGGGCCCCGGGGAGCTGTTTTTT. Its protein is CASSQSWTGGPGELFF.

The gene calls are TRBV19 and TRBJ2-1, with 7 bases aligning to TRBD2. The germline CDR1 and CDR2 sequences are LNHDA and SQIVND (reference sequence). V lost 1 base to trimming and J lost 5 bases; unmatched junction nucleotides: 8. The CDR3 consists of 16 residues. CDR3 protein: CASSIAWASGHNEQFF. The CDR3 DNA is TGTGCCAGTAGTATAGCCTGGGCTAGCGGACACAATGAGCAGTTCTTC.

This clone was seen just once. This sequence joins TRBV3-1 (or the pseudogene TRBV3-2) and TRBJ2-1; no clear D gene. Looked up from germline, CDR1 is LGHDT and CDR2 is YNNKEL (reference sequence). V shed 4 bases and J shed 7 bases, with 14 bases lying between them. CDR3 length: 14 residues. The CDR3 nucleotides are TGTGCCAGCAGCCCTGTTCTAGGATCGAATGAGCAGTTCTTC. This codes for CASSPVLGSNEQFF.

The V gene is TRBV27, the J gene TRBJ2-3, with 7 positions matching TRBD1. The CDR3 is made up of 14 amino acids. J lost 1 base, V lost 6 bases, and 4 bases had no gene match. Germline CDR1 MNHEY, CDR2 SMNVEV (reference sequence). The CDR3 nucleotides read TGTGCCAGCAGAGAAGGGGGCGGCACAGATACGCAGTATTTT. This translates into CASREGGGTDTQYF.

V is TRBV9 and J is TRBJ1-2; D is possibly TRBD1 (5 bases). The CDR3 covers 14 residues. Germline V CDR1 and CDR2: SGDLS, YYNGEE. Trimming removed 4 bases from V and 1 base from J, with 11 bases in between. The CDR3 DNA reads as TGTGCCAGCAGCCAAGGACACCTTAACTATGGCTACACCTTC. Translating it yields CASSQGHLNYGYTF.

This clone showed up just once. V is TRBV21-1 and J is TRBJ2-7; the DNA was not used to check the table's D call, TRBD2. TRBV21-1 is a listed pseudogene. This CDR3 comprises 13 residues. The CDR3 is CASSPRSHHEQYF. The CDR3 coding sequence is TGTGCCAGCAGCCCTAGAAGCCATCACGAGCAGTACTTC.

The rearrangement uses TRBV15 and TRBJ1-1; 7 bases map to TRBD1. This CDR3 is built from 17 residues. V dropped 3 bases and J dropped 0; count of bases not matched to a gene: 10. The germline V gene has CDR1 LNHNV and CDR2 YYDKDF (reference sequence). CDR3 region: CATSSGTATMMNTEAFF. CDR3 DNA sequence: TGTGCCACCAGCAGCGGGACAGCCACAATGATGAACACTGAAGCTTTCTTT.

The chain carries TRBV7-9 and TRBJ2-3, with a weak D call TRBD2 (6 bases). The CDR3 consists of 17 residues. Between the trimmed V and J ends, which lost 5 bases and 5 bases, there was a span of 23 bases. Germline CDR1 is SEHNR and CDR2 is FQNEAQ (reference sequence). CDR3 sequence reads: CASSPRRDLRSGDTQYF. For the CDR3, the DNA is TGTGCCAGCAGCCCACGACGGGACTTAAGGTCGGGAGATACGCAGTATTTT. Full variable domain (rest looked up from reference TRBV7-9 and TRBJ2-3): DTGVSQNPRHKITKRGQNVTFRCDPISEHNRLYWYRQTLGQGPEFLTYFQNEAQLEKSRLLSDRFSAERPKGSFSTLEIQRTEQGDSAMYLCASSPRRDLRSGDTQYFGPGTRLTVL.

The chain joins TRBV18 to TRBJ2-3; 7 bases align to TRBD1. Germline CDR1 and CDR2: KGHSH and LQKENI. This CDR3 has 15 amino acids. Unmatched junction bases numbered 5, after V lost 2 bases and J lost 3 bases. The CDR3 protein is CASSPREGQTDTQYF. Written as DNA, the CDR3 is TGTGCCAGCTCACCAAGAGAGGGACAGACAGATACGCAGTATTTT.

The chain joins TRBV5-1 to TRBJ2-3; TRBD2 might be the D (5 bases). This CDR3 has 17 residues. Per germline, CDR1 SGHRS and CDR2 YFSETQ. V gave up 0 bases and J gave up 2 bases, with 16 bases separating them. The DNA for the CDR3 is TGCGCCAGCAGCTTGGTTTCCTTGGCGGGTAACACAGATACGCAGTATTTT. Translating it yields CASSLVSLAGNTDTQYF.

This sequence joins TRBV3-1 (or the pseudogene TRBV3-2) and TRBJ2-7; TRBD2 matches at 8 bases. Germline V CDR1 and CDR2: LGHDT, YNNKEL (reference sequence). J gave up 2 bases and V 1 base, and 4 bases lay outside the gene matches. The length of the CDR3 is 15 residues. The CDR3 region is CASSQGVGLAYEQYF. The CDR3 DNA follows: TGTGCCAGCAGCCAAGGGGTGGGACTAGCCTACGAGCAGTACTTC.

The J gene is TRBJ1-6, the V gene TRBV30, with 10 bases matching TRBD1. Germline V CDR1 and CDR2: GTSNPN, SVGIG (reference sequence). Trimming cost V 2 bases and J 8 bases; bases outside gene matches: 6. CDR3 size: 15 residues. The CDR3 sequence: CAWSILDRGDSPLHF. CDR3 nucleotides: TGTGCCTGGAGTATCTTGGACAGGGGGGATTCACCCCTCCACTTT.